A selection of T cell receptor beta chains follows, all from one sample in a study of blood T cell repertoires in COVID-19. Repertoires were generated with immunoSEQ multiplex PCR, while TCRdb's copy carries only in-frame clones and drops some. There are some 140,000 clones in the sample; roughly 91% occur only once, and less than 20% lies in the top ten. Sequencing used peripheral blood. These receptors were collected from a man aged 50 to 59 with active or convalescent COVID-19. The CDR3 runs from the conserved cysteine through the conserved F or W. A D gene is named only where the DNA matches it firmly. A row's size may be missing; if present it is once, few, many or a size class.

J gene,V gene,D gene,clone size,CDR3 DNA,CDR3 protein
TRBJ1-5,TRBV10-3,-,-,TGTGCGTCAACCGGGACCAGGGGTCAGCCCCAGCATTTT,CASTGTRGQPQHF
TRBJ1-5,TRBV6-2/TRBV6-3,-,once,TGTGCCAGCAGTTACATAGTGGGGCTCGGGAGCAATCAGCCCCAGCATTTT,CASSYIVGLGSNQPQHF
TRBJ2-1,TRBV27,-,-,TGTGCCAGCAGTTTAGGTTCTGGAGGGAGTAGGAATGAGCAGTTCTTC,CASSLGSGGSRNEQFF
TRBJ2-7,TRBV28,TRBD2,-,TGTGCCAGCAGGTCTAGAGTGGGAGGGACCTACGAGCAGTACTTC,CASRSRVGGTYEQYF
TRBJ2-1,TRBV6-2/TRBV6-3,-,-,TGTGCCAGCAGTTACTCCGGACAAGGCTACAATGAGCAGTTCTTC,CASSYSGQGYNEQFF
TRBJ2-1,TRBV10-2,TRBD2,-,TGCGCCAGCACCACTAGCGGCTCCTACAATGAGCAGTTCTTC,CASTTSGSYNEQFF
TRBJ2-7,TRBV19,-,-,TGTGCCAGTAGTACTTGGATCGGGGAGCACTACGAGCAGTACTTC,CASSTWIGEHYEQYF
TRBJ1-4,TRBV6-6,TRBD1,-,TGTGCCAGCAGCCTCGGACAGGATAATGAAAAACTGTTTTTT,CASSLGQDNEKLFF
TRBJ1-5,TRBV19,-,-,TGTGCCAGTAAGGCGGGTTCAGGCCAGCCCCAGCATTTT,CASKAGSGQPQHF
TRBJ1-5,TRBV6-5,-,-,TGTGCCAGCAGAGAGACAGGTTCGGGTGATCAGCCCCAGCATTTT,CASRETGSGDQPQHF
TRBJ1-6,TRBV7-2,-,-,TGTGCCAGCAGCCCTTCGACCGGGTCCATGAATTCACCCCTCCACTTT,CASSPSTGSMNSPLHF
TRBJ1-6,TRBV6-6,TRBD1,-,TGTGCCAGCAGTAAAGGACAGGGGCTCAATTCACCCCTCCACTTT,CASSKGQGLNSPLHF
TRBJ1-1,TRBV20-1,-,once,TGCAGTGCGCGGGGGGATGAAGCTTTCTTT,CSARGDEAFF
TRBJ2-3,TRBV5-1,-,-,TGCGCCAGCAGCTTGGCCCCGCTTATCTCAGGGGTCTTCGGCACAGATACGCAGTATTTT,CASSLAPLISGVFGTDTQYF
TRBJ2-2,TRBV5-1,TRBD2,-,TGCGCCAGCAGCTTGGCCGTACTAGCGGGAGCAACCGGGGAGCTGTTTTTT,CASSLAVLAGATGELFF
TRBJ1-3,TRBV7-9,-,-,TGTGCCAGCAGCTTCTCATCAGGGGATGGAAACACCATATATTTT,CASSFSSGDGNTIYF
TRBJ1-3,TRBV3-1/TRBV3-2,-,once,TGTGCCAGCAGCCAAGAAGCGGGAAGGACGGTCGGAAACACCATATATTTT,CASSQEAGRTVGNTIYF
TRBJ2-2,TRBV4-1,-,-,TGCGCCAGCAGCCAGTGGAGGGGTCAGGGAGGTTCCACCGGGGAGCTGTTTTTT,CASSQWRGQGGSTGELFF
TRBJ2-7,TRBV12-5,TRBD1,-,TGTGCTAGTGGTCCGACAGGGTTCCACGAGCAGTACTTC,CASGPTGFHEQYF
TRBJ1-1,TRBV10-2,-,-,TGCGCCAGCAGACCAGGGTTCTTGAACACTGAAGCTTTCTTT,CASRPGFLNTEAFF
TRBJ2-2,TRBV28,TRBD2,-,TGTGCCAGCAGTTTGACACCCGCTAGCGGGAGCGAGGGGGAGCTGTTTTTT,CASSLTPASGSEGELFF
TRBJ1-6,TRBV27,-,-,TGTGCCAGCAGCCCTACAGAAAATTCACCCCTCCACTTT,CASSPTENSPLHF
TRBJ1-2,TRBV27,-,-,TGTGCCAGCAGTTCCCGACAAGATTGGGCTGGCTACACCTTC,CASSSRQDWAGYTF
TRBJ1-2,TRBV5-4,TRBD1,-,TGTGCCAGCAGCTTCGAGACAGGGGGGGTCTATGGCTACACCTTC,CASSFETGGVYGYTF
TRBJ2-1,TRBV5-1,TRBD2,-,TGCGCCAGCAGCTCCGGGGGGGCCTTAGACAATGAGCAGTTCTTC,CASSSGGALDNEQFF
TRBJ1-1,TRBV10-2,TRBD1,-,TGCGCCAGCAGCTTCACCGAAACAGGGGCCCTCGAAGCTTTCTTT,CASSFTETGALEAFF
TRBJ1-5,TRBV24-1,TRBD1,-,TGTGCCACCAGTAACAGGGGGCGCGGCAATCAGCCCCAGCATTTT,CATSNRGRGNQPQHF
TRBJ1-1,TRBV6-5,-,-,TGTGCCAGCAGTCATAACATGAACACTGAAGCTTTCTTT,CASSHNMNTEAFF
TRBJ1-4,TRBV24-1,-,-,TGTGCCACCAGTGACCCCGGAGTGGATGAAAAACTGTTTTTT,CATSDPGVDEKLFF
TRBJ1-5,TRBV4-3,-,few,TGCGCCAGCAGCCAAGACTACAGCAATCAGCCCCAGCATTTT,CASSQDYSNQPQHF
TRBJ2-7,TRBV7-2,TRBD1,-,TGTGCCAGCAGCAGGGACAGGGTATCCTACGAGCAGTACTTC,CASSRDRVSYEQYF
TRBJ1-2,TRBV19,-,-,TGTGCCAGTAGTCCTCAGGACAGCCGAATCCTCCGCTACACCTTC,CASSPQDSRILRYTF
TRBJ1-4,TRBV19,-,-,TGTGCCAGTAGCAACAGGGAAGCTAATGAAAAACTGTTTTTT,CASSNREANEKLFF
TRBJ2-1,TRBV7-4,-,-,TGTGCCAGCACCTTTCCCCACCGGGAAATCAATGAGCAGTTCTTC,CASTFPHREINEQFF
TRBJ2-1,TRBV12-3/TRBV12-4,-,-,TGTGCCAGCAGTTTAAGCTTGAATGAGCAGTTCTTC,CASSLSLNEQFF
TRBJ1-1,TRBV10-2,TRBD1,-,TGCGCCAGCAGTTTAAACAGGGGGCAGGAGGCTTTCTTT,CASSLNRGQEAFF
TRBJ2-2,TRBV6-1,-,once,TGTGCCAGCAGTGACCGGGTACTCGATCCCGCGAACACCGGGGAGCTGTTTTTT,CASSDRVLDPANTGELFF
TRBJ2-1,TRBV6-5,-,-,TGTGCCAGCAGTTACTCGGGGACACATATCTACAATGAGCAGTTCTTC,CASSYSGTHIYNEQFF
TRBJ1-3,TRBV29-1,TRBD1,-,TGCAGCGGACAGGGAAGCTCTGGAAACACCATATATTTT,CSGQGSSGNTIYF
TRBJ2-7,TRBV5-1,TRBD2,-,TGCGCCAGCAGCATTAGCGGGAGTGTCAACGAGCAGTACTTC,CASSISGSVNEQYF
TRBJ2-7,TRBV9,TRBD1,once,TGTGCCAGCAGCGTAGGGGACAGGGGCTACGAGCAGTACTTC,CASSVGDRGYEQYF
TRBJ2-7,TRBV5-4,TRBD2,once,TGTGCCAGCAGCCGGACTAGCGGGAGCACCGAGCAGTACTTC,CASSRTSGSTEQYF
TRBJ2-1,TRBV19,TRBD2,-,TGTGCCAGTAGTATTATCTCATACGGGACTACTTTGGAGTTCTTC,CASSIISYGTTLEFF
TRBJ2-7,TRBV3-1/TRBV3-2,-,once,TGTGCCAGCAGCCGAACTACAGGAACCTACGAGCAGTACTTC,CASSRTTGTYEQYF
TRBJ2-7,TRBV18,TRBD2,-,TGTGCCAGCTCACTCTCGGGGGGAGCGTACGAGCAGTACTTC,CASSLSGGAYEQYF
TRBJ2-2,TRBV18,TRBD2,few,TGTGCCAGCTCACTCAGACTAGCCTACACCGGGGAGCTGTTTTTT,CASSLRLAYTGELFF
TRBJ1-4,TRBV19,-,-,TGTGCCAGTAGTATTTTATTCCAGGCAGCTACGGAACTGTTTTTT,CASSILFQAATELFF